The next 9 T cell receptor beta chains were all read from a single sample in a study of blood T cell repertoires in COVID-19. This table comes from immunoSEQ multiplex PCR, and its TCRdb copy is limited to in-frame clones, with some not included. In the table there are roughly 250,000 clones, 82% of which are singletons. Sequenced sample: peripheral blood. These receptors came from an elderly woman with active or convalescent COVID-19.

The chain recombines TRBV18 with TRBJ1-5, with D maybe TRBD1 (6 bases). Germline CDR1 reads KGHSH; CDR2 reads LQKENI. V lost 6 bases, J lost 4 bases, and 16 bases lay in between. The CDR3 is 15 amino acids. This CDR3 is CASSPGTNRNQPQHF. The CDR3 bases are TGTGCCAGCTCGCCAGGGACAAATCGTAATCAGCCCCAGCATTTT.

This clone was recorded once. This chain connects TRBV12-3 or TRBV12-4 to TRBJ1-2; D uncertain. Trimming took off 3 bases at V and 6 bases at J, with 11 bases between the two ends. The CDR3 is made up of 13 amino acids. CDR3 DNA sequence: TGTGCCAGCAGTTTTGGGCAGGCTAATGGCTACACCTTC. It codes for CASSFGQANGYTF.

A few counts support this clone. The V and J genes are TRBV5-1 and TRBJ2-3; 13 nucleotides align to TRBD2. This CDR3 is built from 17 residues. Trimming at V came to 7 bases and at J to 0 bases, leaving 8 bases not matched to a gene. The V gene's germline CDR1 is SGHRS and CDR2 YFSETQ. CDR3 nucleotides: TGCGCCAGCGGGGGGACTAGCGGGGCTAGGAGCACAGATACGCAGTATTTT. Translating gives CASGGTSGARSTDTQYF.

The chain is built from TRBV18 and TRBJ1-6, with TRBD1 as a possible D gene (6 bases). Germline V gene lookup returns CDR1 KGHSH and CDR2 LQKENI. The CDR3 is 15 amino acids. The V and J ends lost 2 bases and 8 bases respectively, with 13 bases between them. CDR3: CASSPIQGRDSPLHF. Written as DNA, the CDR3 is TGTGCCAGCTCACCAATACAGGGAAGAGATTCACCCCTCCACTTT.

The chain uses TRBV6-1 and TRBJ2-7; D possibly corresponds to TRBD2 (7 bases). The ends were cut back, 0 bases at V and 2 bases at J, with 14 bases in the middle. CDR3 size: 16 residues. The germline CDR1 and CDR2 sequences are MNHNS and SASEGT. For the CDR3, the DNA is TGTGCCAGCAGTGAAGCGGGGGGGGCTAACGCCTACGAGCAGTACTTC. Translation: CASSEAGGANAYEQYF.

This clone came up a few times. As DNA, the CDR3 is TGTGCCAGCAGCCAACCCGGGACTAGCGGGGGGAGATACAATGAGCAGTTCTTC. Its translation is CASSQPGTSGGRYNEQFF. This chain joins TRBV3-1 (or the pseudogene TRBV3-2) and TRBJ2-1, with TRBD2 matching 15 bases. V shed 2 bases and J 4 bases; nucleotides not matched to a gene: 6. Germline V CDR1 and CDR2: LGHDT, YNNKEL (reference sequence). The CDR3 spans 18 residues.

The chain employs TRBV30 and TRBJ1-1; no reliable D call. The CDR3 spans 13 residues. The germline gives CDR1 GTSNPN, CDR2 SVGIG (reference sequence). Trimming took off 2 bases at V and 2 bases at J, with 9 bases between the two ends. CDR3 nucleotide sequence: TGTGCCTGGAGTAAACGGGTTAACACTGAAGCTTTCTTT. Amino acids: CAWSKRVNTEAFF.

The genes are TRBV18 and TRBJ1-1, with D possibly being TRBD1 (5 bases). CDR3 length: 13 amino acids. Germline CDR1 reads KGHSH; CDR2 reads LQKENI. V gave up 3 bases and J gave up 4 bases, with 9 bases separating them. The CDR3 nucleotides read TGTGCCAGCTCACCTAATCAGGGCACTGAAGCTTTCTTT. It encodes CASSPNQGTEAFF.

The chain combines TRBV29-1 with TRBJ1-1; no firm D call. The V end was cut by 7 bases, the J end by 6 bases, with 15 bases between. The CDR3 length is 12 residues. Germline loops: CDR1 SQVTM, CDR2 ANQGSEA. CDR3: CSGRAGGPEAFF. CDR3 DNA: TGCAGCGGTAGAGCGGGTGGGCCTGAAGCTTTCTTT.